The 5 T cell receptor beta chains given below trace back to one sample, sequenced in a study of blood T cells in healthy people across ages. A second PCR, run for about 6 to 11 cycles, used a sample-barcoded 5' primer plus a J-beta primer mix. One entry per CDR3 protein, called by TCRdb with MiXCR from the 5' RACE reads. The data show about 2 million distinct CDR3 sequences, with around 48% seen just once and approximately 2% held by the top ten. Sample: blood. These receptors were obtained from a woman between 40 and 50 years old in good health.

J is TRBJ2-5 and V is TRBV12-3 or TRBV12-4; TRBD1 matches 10 bases. This CDR3 has 15 amino acids. After removal of 5 bases from V and 3 bases from J, the junction contained 6 bases not matched to a gene. The CDR3 is CASSRDRGQKETQYF. The CDR3 nucleotides are TGTGCCAGCAGTCGGGACAGGGGACAGAAAGAGACCCAGTACTTC.

This chain connects TRBV4-1 to TRBJ1-2; possible D gene TRBD1, 6 bases. Germline CDR1 MGHRA, CDR2 YSYEKL. V lost 2 bases, J lost 8 bases, and 21 bases lay in between. CDR3 length: 16 residues. The CDR3 spells CASSQLPTGPSGGYTF. Written as DNA, the CDR3 is TGCGCCAGCAGCCAACTACCTACAGGGCCCTCGGGAGGCTACACCTTC.

This chain joins TRBV6-2 or TRBV6-3 and TRBJ1-2; possibly TRBD1 for D (5 bases). Per germline, CDR1 MNHEY and CDR2 SVGEGT. The CDR3 has 15 amino acids. The ends were cut back, 2 bases at V and 7 bases at J, with 17 bases in the middle. CDR3 protein: CASSYVSQGMSGYTF. CDR3 coding DNA: TGTGCCAGCAGTTACGTTAGCCAGGGTATGAGTGGCTACACCTTC.

The chain joins TRBV5-1 to TRBJ1-2; 7 bases agree with TRBD1. The CDR3 covers 15 residues. The V segment lost 1 base and the J segment 6 bases; nucleotides outside the gene matches: 9. The germline V gene has CDR1 SGHRS and CDR2 YFSETQ. CDR3 DNA sequence: TGCGCCAGCAGCTTGATCCGGGACAGCTTTCATGGCTACACCTTC. This sequence encodes CASSLIRDSFHGYTF.

The chain couples TRBV6-5 to TRBJ2-5; 9 nucleotides agree with TRBD1. V lost 0 bases to trimming and J lost 2 bases; unmatched junction nucleotides: 4. The CDR3 sequence is 16 residues long. Germline assignment: CDR1 MNHEY and CDR2 SVGAGI. DNA of the CDR3: TGTGCCAGCAGTTACTCCGGGACAGGGACTCAAGAGACCCAGTACTTC. Protein: CASSYSGTGTQETQYF.